The clone carrying this T cell receptor beta chain was observed a single time. This sample stems from a study of identifying expanded T cells in peripheral blood. CDR1 MDHEN and CDR2 SYDVKM come from the germline V gene. The J segment lost 6 bases and the V segment lost 9 bases, leaving 7 bases of the junction unmatched. The CDR3 runs 12 residues. Only in-frame clones appear in the TCRdb table, and some are missing; sequencing was by immunoSEQ multiplex PCR. Of approximately 85,000 clones listed, 88% are singletons. The chain carries TRBV28 and TRBJ2-7; 8 bases map to TRBD1. The sequence was collected from a person between 18 and 69 years old in good health. Sequencing was carried out using blood. The CDR3 region is CASGQGISEQYF. The CDR3 DNA follows: TGTGCCAGTGGACAGGGAATCTCCGAGCAGTACTTC.